Below, 13 T cell receptor beta chains from the same sample are listed, as sequenced in a study of T cell clones after liver transplantation. TCRdb's copy holds only in-frame clones and misses some; the assay was immunoSEQ multiplex PCR. Of 65,000 to 70,000 clones in the sample, 80% to 95% were seen once. The source was CD4+ T cells from blood, collected 25 months after liver transplant. Receptors originate from a human patient who received a liver transplant. Some of these T cells may belong to the graft donor.

The CDR3 bases are TGTGCCAGCAGCCTTCTGGGGGCGCAAAGTGCGAACACCGGGGAGCTGTTTTTT. It translates to CASSLLGAQSANTGELFF. The V gene is TRBV7-6, the J gene TRBJ2-2; D is possibly TRBD1 (6 bases). With 5 bases removed from V and 0 bases from J, the gap between germline ends came to 19 bases. This CDR3 comprises 18 residues. The germline V gene has CDR1 SGHVS and CDR2 FNYEAQ. Full variable domain (remainder filled in from reference TRBV7-6 and TRBJ2-2): GAGVSQSPRYKVTKRGQDVALRCDPISGHVSLYWYRQALGQGPEFLTYFNYEAQQDKSGLPNDRFSAERPEGSISTLTIQRTEQRDSAMYRCASSLLGAQSANTGELFFGEGSRLTVL.

The chain is built from TRBV6-1 and TRBJ2-2; D remains unclear. Germline CDR1 is MNHNS and CDR2 is SASEGT. This CDR3 is 13 amino acids long. V gave up 2 bases and J gave up 3 bases, with 4 bases separating them. CDR3 sequence: CASSERDTGELFF. In nucleotides, the CDR3 is TGTGCCAGCAGTGAAAGGGACACCGGGGAGCTGTTTTTT.

The chain links TRBV7-2 to TRBJ2-3; D gene unclear. The V gene's germline CDR1 is SGHTA and CDR2 FQGNSA. Trimming took off 5 bases at V and 1 base at J, with 16 bases between the two ends. The CDR3 totals 16 residues. This CDR3 reads CASSTRAGLRTDTQYF. In nucleotides, the CDR3 is TGTGCCAGCAGCACACGAGCCGGCCTTCGCACAGATACGCAGTATTTT.

J is TRBJ1-4 and V is TRBV4-1; 9 positions agree with TRBD1. The V gene's germline CDR1 is MGHRA and CDR2 YSYEKL. The CDR3 has 16 amino acids. With V trimmed by 3 bases and J by 7 bases, 9 bases remained unmatched. CDR3 loop: CASSQSTGGSGEKLFF. The CDR3 DNA reads as TGCGCCAGCAGCCAGTCGACAGGGGGTTCGGGTGAAAAACTGTTTTTT.

CDR3 DNA: TGTGCCATCAGCTTAGCGGGAGCCCTCCAAGAGACCCAGTACTTC. Translation gives CAISLAGALQETQYF. The J gene is TRBJ2-5, the V gene TRBV10-3; 9 bases map to TRBD2. The CDR3 is 15 amino acids. V lost 6 bases to trimming and J lost 1 base; unmatched junction nucleotides: 6. Germline assignment: CDR1 ENHRY and CDR2 SYGVKD.

The CDR3 DNA reads TGTGCCAGCAGCCCTAACGTGGAAGAGACCCAGTACTTC. Its translation is CASSPNVEETQYF. The chain carries TRBV9 and TRBJ2-5; no definite D call. This CDR3 contains 13 residues. In germline, CDR1 is SGDLS, CDR2 YYNGEE. V was trimmed by 4 bases and J by 3 bases, leaving 10 bases between them.

The V gene is TRBV5-1, the J gene TRBJ2-1; D is uncertain. This CDR3 spans 13 amino acids. CDR1 and CDR2 from the germline V gene are SGHRS and YFSETQ. V was clipped by 0 bases and J by 5 bases, with 6 bases between them. The CDR3 region is CASSLDIDNEQFF. CDR3 sequence (DNA): TGCGCCAGCAGCTTGGATATAGACAATGAGCAGTTCTTC.

The chain links TRBV7-8 to TRBJ2-1; 10 bases are shared with TRBD2. Germline V lookup: CDR1 SGHVS, CDR2 FQNEAQ. This CDR3 has 20 residues. The V segment lost 5 bases and the J segment 0 bases; nucleotides outside the gene matches: 16. This CDR3 is CASSNQGRASGRSSYNEQFF. The DNA for the CDR3 is TGTGCCAGCAGCAACCAGGGTCGGGCTAGCGGGAGAAGCTCCTACAATGAGCAGTTCTTC.

V gene TRBV15 combines with J gene TRBJ2-3; the match to TRBD1 covers 8 bases. The CDR3 covers 15 residues. Germline V CDR1 and CDR2: LNHNV, YYDKDF (reference sequence). V trimming: 1 base; J trimming: 5 bases; junction bases outside the gene matches: 5. The CDR3 protein is CATSRGGQGQDTQYF. CDR3 DNA: TGTGCCACCAGCAGAGGTGGACAGGGACAAGATACGCAGTATTTT.

In its sample, this clone was seen once. The CDR3 DNA reads TGTGCCAGCAGCTTATTACGAGCCAAAAACATTCAGTACTTC. Translated, it gives CASSLLRAKNIQYF. The chain joins TRBV11-3 to TRBJ2-4; unclear D gene. The CDR3 length is 14 residues. Germline-derived CDR1 and CDR2 are SGHNT and YENEEA. V was shortened by 2 bases and J by 0 bases, with 5 bases between the two germline ends.

The rearrangement links TRBV5-4 to TRBJ1-4, with D perhaps TRBD1 (6 bases). The CDR3 loop spans 15 amino acids. Per the germline V gene, CDR1 is SGHNT and CDR2 is YYREEE (reference sequence). V lost 0 bases to trimming and J lost 0 bases, with 6 bases between them. CDR3 loop: CASSLEGATNEKLFF. The CDR3 DNA reads TGTGCCAGCAGCTTGGAGGGGGCAACTAATGAAAAACTGTTTTTT.

The chain has TRBV11-2 and TRBJ1-1; the D gene is possibly TRBD1 (6 bases). CDR3 length: 16 residues. V was pared by 5 bases and J by 1 base, with 17 bases between. Per germline, CDR1 SGHAT and CDR2 FQNNGV. DNA for the CDR3: TGTGCCAGCAGCATAACTGGGGGACACCCGAACACTGAAGCTTTCTTT. Amino acid sequence: CASSITGGHPNTEAFF.

The J gene is TRBJ2-4, the V gene TRBV18; a weak D match, TRBD2 (5 bases). From germline, CDR1 is KGHSH and CDR2 LQKENI. The CDR3 is made up of 14 amino acids. The ends were cut back, 5 bases at V and 2 bases at J, with 10 bases in the middle. The CDR3 here is CASSFPGTKNIQYF. In nucleotides, the CDR3 is TGTGCCAGCTCATTCCCGGGAACCAAAAACATTCAGTACTTC.